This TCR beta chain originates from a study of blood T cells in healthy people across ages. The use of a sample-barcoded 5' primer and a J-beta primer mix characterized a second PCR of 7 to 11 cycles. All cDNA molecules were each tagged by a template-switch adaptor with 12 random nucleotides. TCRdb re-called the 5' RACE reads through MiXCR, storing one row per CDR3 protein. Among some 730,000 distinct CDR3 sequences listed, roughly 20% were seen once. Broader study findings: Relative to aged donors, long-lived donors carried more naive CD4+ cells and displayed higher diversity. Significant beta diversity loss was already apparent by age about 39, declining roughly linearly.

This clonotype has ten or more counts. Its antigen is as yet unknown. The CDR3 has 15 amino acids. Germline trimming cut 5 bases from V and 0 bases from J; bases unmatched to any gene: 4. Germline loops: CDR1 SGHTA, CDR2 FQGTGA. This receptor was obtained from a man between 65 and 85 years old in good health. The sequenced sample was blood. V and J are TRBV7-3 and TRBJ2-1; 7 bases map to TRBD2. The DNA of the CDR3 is TGTGCCAGCAGCCGAACTAGCGACTCCTACAATGAGCAGTTCTTC. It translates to CASSRTSDSYNEQFF.